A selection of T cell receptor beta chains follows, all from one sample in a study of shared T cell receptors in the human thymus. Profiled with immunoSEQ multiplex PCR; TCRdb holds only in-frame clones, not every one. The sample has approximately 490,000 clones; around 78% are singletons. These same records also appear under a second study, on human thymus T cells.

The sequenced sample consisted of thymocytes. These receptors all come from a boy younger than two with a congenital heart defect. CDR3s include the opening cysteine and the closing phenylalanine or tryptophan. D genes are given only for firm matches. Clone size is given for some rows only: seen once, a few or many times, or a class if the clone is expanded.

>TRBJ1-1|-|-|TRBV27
CASSQGNTEAFF
TGTGCCAGCAGCCAGGGGAACACTGAAGCTTTCTTT
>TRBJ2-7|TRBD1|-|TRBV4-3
CASSQETGESYYEQYF
TGCGCCAGCAGCCAAGAAACAGGGGAGAGCTATTACGAGCAGTACTTC
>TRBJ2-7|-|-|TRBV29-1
CSVEQRGQNYEQYF
TGCAGCGTTGAACAAAGAGGTCAAAACTACGAGCAGTACTTC
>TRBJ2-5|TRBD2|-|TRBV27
CASRNRTSGRRGYQETQYF
TGTGCCAGCAGGAACCGGACTAGCGGGAGGAGGGGGTACCAAGAGACCCAGTACTTC
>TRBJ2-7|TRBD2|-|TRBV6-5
CASSYRAGGSEQYF
TGTGCCAGCAGTTATAGAGCGGGAGGGAGCGAGCAGTACTTC
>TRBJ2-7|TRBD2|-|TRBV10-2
CASSESGSLPYEQYF
TGCGCCAGCAGTGAGAGCGGGAGTCTTCCCTACGAGCAGTACTTC
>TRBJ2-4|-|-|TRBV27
CASSLGEFGIQYF
TGTGCCAGCAGTTTAGGGGAGTTCGGCATTCAGTACTTC
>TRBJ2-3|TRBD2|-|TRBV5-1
CASSLSFGGSGTSGETVDTQYF
TGCGCCAGCAGCTTGTCATTTGGGGGCTCCGGGACTAGCGGGGAAACGGTCGATACGCAGTATTTT
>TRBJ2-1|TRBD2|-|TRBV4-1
CASSQEGGLAGVVNEQFF
TGCGCCAGCAGCCAAGAAGGAGGACTAGCGGGAGTGGTGAATGAGCAGTTCTTC
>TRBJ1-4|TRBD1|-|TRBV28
CASSYGTGKEKLFF
TGTGCCAGCAGTTACGGGACAGGAAAAGAAAAACTGTTTTTT
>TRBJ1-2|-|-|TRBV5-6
CASSLGQGYTF
TGTGCCAGCAGCTTGGGGCAAGGCTACACCTTC
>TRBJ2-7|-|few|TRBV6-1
CASGGLTGRSYEQYF
TGTGCCAGCGGAGGACTCACAGGGCGCTCCTACGAGCAGTACTTC
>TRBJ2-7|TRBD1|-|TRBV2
CASCRDRGPASYEQYF
TGTGCCAGCTGCCGGGACAGGGGGCCGGCCTCCTACGAGCAGTACTTC
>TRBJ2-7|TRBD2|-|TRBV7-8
CASSLEGLKREGPEQYF
TGTGCCAGCAGCTTAGAAGGTTTGAAGCGGGAGGGCCCCGAGCAGTACTTC
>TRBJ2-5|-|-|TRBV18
CASSRGGETQYF
TGTGCCAGCTCACGAGGGGGTGAGACCCAGTACTTC